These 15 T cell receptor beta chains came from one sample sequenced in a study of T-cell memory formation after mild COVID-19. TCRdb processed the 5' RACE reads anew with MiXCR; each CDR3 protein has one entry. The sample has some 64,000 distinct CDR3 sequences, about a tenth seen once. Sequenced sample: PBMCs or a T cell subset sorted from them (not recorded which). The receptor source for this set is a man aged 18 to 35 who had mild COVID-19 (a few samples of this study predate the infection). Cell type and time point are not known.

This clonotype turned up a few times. In DNA, the CDR3 is TGCAGTGCTGGTACCCGGGGATCAAGAGAAAAACTGTTTTTT. As protein: CSAGTRGSREKLFF. This sequence joins TRBV20-1 and TRBJ1-4; D remains ambiguous. The germline V and J ends were trimmed by 5 bases and 8 bases, with 18 bases remaining between them. This CDR3 contains 14 residues. The germline gives CDR1 DFQATT, CDR2 SNEGSKA (reference sequence).

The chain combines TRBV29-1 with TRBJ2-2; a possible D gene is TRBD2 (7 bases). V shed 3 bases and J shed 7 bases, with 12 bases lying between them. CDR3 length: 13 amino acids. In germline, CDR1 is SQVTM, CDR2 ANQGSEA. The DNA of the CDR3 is TGCAGCGTTGATAGGGGGGGCAACGGGGAGCTGTTTTTT. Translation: CSVDRGGNGELFF.

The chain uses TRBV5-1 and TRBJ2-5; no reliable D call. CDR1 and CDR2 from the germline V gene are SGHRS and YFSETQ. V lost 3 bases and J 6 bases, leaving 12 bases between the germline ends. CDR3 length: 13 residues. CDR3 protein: CASSYPVAQTQYF. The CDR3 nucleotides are TGCGCCAGCAGCTACCCCGTTGCCCAGACCCAGTACTTC.

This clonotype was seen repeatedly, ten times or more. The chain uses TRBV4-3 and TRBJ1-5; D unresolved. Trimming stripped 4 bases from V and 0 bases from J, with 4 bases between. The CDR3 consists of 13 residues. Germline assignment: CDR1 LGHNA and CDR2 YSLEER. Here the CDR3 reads CASSPNSNQPQHF. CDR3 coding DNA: TGCGCCAGCAGCCCAAATAGCAATCAGCCCCAGCATTTT.

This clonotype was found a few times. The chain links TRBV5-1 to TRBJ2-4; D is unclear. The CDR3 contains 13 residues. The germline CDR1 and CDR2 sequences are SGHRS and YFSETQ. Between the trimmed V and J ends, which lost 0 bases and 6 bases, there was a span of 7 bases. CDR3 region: CASSLGWGNIQYF. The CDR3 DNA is TGCGCCAGCAGCTTGGGTTGGGGAAACATTCAGTACTTC.

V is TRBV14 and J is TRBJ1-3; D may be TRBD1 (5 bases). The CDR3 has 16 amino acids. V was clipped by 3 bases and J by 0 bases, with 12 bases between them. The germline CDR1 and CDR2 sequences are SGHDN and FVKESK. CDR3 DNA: TGTGCCAGCAGCCACAGGGCTCCCCTCTCTGGAAACACCATATATTTT. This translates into CASSHRAPLSGNTIYF.

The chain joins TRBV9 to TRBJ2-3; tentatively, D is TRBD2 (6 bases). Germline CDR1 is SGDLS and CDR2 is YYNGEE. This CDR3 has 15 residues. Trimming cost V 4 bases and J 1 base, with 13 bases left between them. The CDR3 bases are TGTGCCAGCAGCTACGGGACTCGGGGCACAGATACGCAGTATTTT. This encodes CASSYGTRGTDTQYF.

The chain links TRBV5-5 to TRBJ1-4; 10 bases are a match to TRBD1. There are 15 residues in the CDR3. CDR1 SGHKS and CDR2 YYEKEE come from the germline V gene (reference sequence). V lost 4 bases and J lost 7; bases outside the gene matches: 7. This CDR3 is CASSPRDRGSEKLFF. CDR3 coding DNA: TGTGCCAGCAGCCCCCGGGACAGGGGAAGTGAAAAACTGTTTTTT.

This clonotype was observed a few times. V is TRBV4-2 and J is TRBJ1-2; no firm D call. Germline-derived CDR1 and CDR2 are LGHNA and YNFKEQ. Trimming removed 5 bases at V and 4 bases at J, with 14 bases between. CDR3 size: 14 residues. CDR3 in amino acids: CASSRALDFYGYTF. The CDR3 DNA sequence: TGTGCCAGCAGCAGGGCTCTCGATTTCTATGGCTACACCTTC.

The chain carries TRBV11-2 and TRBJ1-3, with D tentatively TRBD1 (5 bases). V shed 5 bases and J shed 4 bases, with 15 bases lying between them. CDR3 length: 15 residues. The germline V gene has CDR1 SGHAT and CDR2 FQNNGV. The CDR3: CASSPLGERGNTIYF. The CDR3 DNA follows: TGTGCCAGCAGCCCGCTGGGGGAGAGGGGAAACACCATATATTTT.

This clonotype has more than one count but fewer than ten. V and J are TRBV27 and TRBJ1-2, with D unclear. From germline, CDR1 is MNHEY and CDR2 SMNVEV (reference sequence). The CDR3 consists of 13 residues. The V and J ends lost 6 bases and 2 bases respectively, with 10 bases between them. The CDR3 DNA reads TGTGCCAGCAGCGACGGGAGGAACTATGGCTACACCTTC. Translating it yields CASSDGRNYGYTF.

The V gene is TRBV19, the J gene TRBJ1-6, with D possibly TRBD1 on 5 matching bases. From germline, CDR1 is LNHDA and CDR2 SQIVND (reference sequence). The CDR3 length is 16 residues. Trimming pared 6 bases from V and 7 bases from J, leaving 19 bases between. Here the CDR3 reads CASSPTGTRRNSPLHF. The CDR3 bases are TGTGCCAGTAGCCCGACCGGGACCCGCCGGAATTCACCCCTCCACTTT.

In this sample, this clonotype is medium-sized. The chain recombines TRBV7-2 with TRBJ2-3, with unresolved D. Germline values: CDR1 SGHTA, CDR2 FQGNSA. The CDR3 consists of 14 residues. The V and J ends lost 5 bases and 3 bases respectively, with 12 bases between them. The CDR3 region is CASSPIVGTDTQYF. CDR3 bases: TGTGCCAGCAGCCCTATAGTGGGGACAGATACGCAGTATTTT.

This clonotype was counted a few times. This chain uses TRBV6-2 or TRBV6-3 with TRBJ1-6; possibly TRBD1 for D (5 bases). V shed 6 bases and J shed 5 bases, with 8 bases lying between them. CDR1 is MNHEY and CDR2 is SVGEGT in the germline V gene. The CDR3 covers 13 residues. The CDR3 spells CASSREDNSPLHF. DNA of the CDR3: TGTGCCAGCAGCAGGGAGGATAATTCACCCCTCCACTTT.

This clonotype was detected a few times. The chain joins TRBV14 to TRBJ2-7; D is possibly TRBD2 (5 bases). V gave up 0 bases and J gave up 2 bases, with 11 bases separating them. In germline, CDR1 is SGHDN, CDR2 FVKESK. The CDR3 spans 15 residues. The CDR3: CASSQEIRGAYEQYV. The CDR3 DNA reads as TGTGCCAGCAGCCAAGAGATTCGGGGTGCCTACGAGCAGTACGTC.